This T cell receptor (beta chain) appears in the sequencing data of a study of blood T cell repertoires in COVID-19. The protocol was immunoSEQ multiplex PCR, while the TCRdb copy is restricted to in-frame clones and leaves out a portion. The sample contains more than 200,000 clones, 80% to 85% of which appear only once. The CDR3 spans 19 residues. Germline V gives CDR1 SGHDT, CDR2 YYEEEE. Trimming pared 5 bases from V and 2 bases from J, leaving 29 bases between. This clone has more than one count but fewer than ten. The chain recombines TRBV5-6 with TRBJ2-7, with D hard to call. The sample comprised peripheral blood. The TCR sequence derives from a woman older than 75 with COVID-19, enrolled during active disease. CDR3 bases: TGTGCCAGCAGAGGAACCCGGATTACCGAGGCCATTACTCCCTACGAGCAGTACGTC. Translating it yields CASRGTRITEAITPYEQYV.